The 25 T cell receptor beta chains below come from one sample, sequenced in a study of long-term antiretroviral therapy in people with HIV. Survey level was the resolution at which the v3.0 immunoSEQ assay ran. Sequencing used immunoSEQ multiplex PCR; TCRdb keeps in-frame clones, though not all of them. The sample carries about 18,000 clones, around four fifths recorded once. Sequencing was performed on unsorted PBMCs, taken 0.3 years after starting antiretroviral therapy. Every receptor here comes from a woman aged 45-59 years with HIV.

The chain has TRBV11-2 and TRBJ2-7; 8 bases agree with TRBD2. The CDR3 runs to 17 residues. Germline CDR1 and CDR2: SGHAT and FQNNGV. Trimming at V came to 4 bases and at J to 3 bases, leaving 14 bases not matched to a gene. The CDR3 loop reads CASSSRGSTGGVYEQYF. In DNA, the CDR3 is TGTGCCAGCAGCTCCCGGGGGTCGACGGGGGGGGTCTACGAGCAGTACTTC.

The rearrangement links TRBV2 to TRBJ2-1, with TRBD2 matching over 12 bases. The germline gives CDR1 SNHLY, CDR2 FYNNEI. Trimming removed 5 bases from V and 7 bases from J; junction bases left unmatched: 9. The CDR3 loop spans 16 amino acids. CDR3 sequence (DNA): TGTGCCAGCAGTTCTCCACTAGCGGGGGGAGTAAATGAGCAGTTCTTC. Protein product: CASSSPLAGGVNEQFF.

The V gene is TRBV7-9, the J gene TRBJ1-5; D is unclear. CDR1 is SEHNR, CDR2 FQNEAQ, per germline (reference sequence). The CDR3 covers 14 residues. Trimming pared 1 base from V and 9 bases from J, leaving 13 bases between. CDR3 nucleotide sequence: TGTGCCAGCAGCTTAGAGACCGTGCTCGGGCCCCAGCATTTT. It translates to CASSLETVLGPQHF.

The rearrangement uses TRBV7-2 and TRBJ2-5, with D possibly matching TRBD2 (5 bases). Germline CDR1 is SGHTA and CDR2 is FQGNSA. The CDR3 covers 14 residues. The V gene lost 4 bases and the J gene lost 2 bases, with 11 bases spanning the gap. CDR3 residues: CASSYSDFQETQYF. The DNA for the CDR3 is TGTGCCAGCAGCTACTCGGACTTTCAAGAGACCCAGTACTTC. Full variable domain (outside the CDR3, taken from reference TRBV7-2 and TRBJ2-5): GAGVSQSPSNKVTEKGKDVELRCDPISGHTALYWYRQSLGQGLEFLIYFQGNSAPDKSGLPSDRFSAERTGGSVSTLTIQRTQQEDSAVYLCASSYSDFQETQYFGPGTRLLVL.

The V gene is TRBV30, the J gene TRBJ2-7; 9 bases line up with TRBD2. Unmatched junction bases numbered 19, after V lost 3 bases and J lost 7 bases. CDR3 length equals 17 residues. CDR1 GTSNPN and CDR2 SVGIG come from the germline V gene (reference sequence). CDR3 sequence reads: CAWSPGVAGANPTEQYV. CDR3 DNA sequence: TGTGCCTGGAGCCCCGGGGTAGCGGGGGCGAACCCTACAGAGCAGTACGTC.

This chain links TRBV18 with TRBJ2-3; D remains ambiguous. The germline V gene has CDR1 KGHSH and CDR2 LQKENI. The CDR3 spans 14 residues. V was shortened by 3 bases and J by 2 bases, with 9 bases between the two germline ends. The CDR3 region is CASSPTGDTDTQYF. The CDR3 DNA is TGTGCCAGCTCACCCACCGGAGACACAGATACGCAGTATTTT.

The chain joins TRBV11-2 to TRBJ2-7; no definite D call. The CDR3 covers 16 residues. Germline CDR1 and CDR2: SGHAT and FQNNGV. V was shortened by 1 base and J by 3 bases, with 16 bases between the two germline ends. CDR3 DNA sequence: TGTGCCAGCAGCTTAGCCGCCACCCCTAGACTCTACGAGCAGTACGTC. Protein: CASSLAATPRLYEQYV.

This clone has only a few counts. This sequence joins TRBV30 and TRBJ1-1; D remains unclear. Germline values: CDR1 GTSNPN, CDR2 SVGIG (reference sequence). This CDR3 region has 12 residues. Trimming shortened V by 2 bases and J by 4 bases, and 8 bases separated the two germline ends. CDR3 sequence (DNA): TGTGCCTGGAGTTCCGACCGCACTGAAGCTTTCTTT. Protein sequence: CAWSSDRTEAFF.

The chain combines TRBV7-3 with TRBJ1-2; tentative D call: TRBD1 (5 bases). Germline-derived CDR1 and CDR2 are SGHTA and FQGTGA. The V end was cut by 5 bases, the J end by 8 bases, with 15 bases between. The CDR3 runs 13 residues. CDR3 nucleotide sequence: TGTGCCAGCAGCCCGGGACCGGGGGAAGGCTACACCTTC. Translating gives CASSPGPGEGYTF.

This clone has just a few counts. V usage is TRBV18 and J usage is TRBJ2-2; D is undetermined. Trimming stripped 2 bases from V and 6 bases from J, with 10 bases between. The length of the CDR3 is 14 residues. Germline lookup yields CDR1 KGHSH and CDR2 LQKENI. The CDR3 region is CASSPEMVAGELFF. The CDR3 nucleotides read TGTGCCAGCTCACCAGAGATGGTGGCCGGGGAGCTGTTTTTT. Based on the CDR3 plus reference TRBV18 and TRBJ2-2, the full variable domain is NAGVMQNPRHLVRRRGQEARLRCSPMKGHSHVYWYRQLPEEGLKFMVYLQKENIIDESGMPKERFSAEFPKEGPSILRIQQVVRGDSAAYFCASSPEMVAGELFFGEGSRLTVL.

This clone was counted between two and nine times. The chain has TRBV5-3 and TRBJ2-7; the D call may be TRBD1 or TRBD2 (5 bases each). TRBV5-3 counts as an open reading frame of uncertain function. The CDR3 spans 17 residues. The ends were cut back, 2 bases at V and 2 bases at J, with 20 bases in the middle. In DNA, the CDR3 is TGTGCCAGAAGCTTAGTCCGACATCCCAGAGGGGCCTACGAGCAGTACGTC. Translation gives CARSLVRHPRGAYEQYV.

This clone has more than one count but fewer than ten. J is TRBJ1-6 and V is TRBV7-2, with D possibly being TRBD1 (5 bases). Germline assignment: CDR1 SGHTA and CDR2 FQGNSA. V shed 1 base and J shed 7 bases, with 11 bases lying between them. CDR3 length: 15 residues. CDR3 region: CASSLVAGINSPLHF. The CDR3 DNA reads as TGTGCCAGCAGCTTAGTGGCAGGGATCAATTCACCCCTCCACTTT.

The chain joins TRBV5-1 to TRBJ2-2; a possible D gene is TRBD2 (6 bases). Per germline, CDR1 SGHRS and CDR2 YFSETQ. CDR3 size: 16 residues. V was clipped by 4 bases and J by 7 bases, with 20 bases between them. The CDR3 is CASSELPGLEGGELFF. The CDR3 DNA is TGCGCCAGCAGCGAGCTCCCGGGACTTGAGGGCGGGGAGCTGTTTTTT. Together with reference TRBV5-1 and TRBJ2-2, the CDR3 gives the full variable domain: KAGVTQTPRYLIKTRGQQVTLSCSPISGHRSVSWYQQTPGQGLQFLFEYFSETQRNKGNFPGRFSGRQFSNSRSEMNVSTLELGDSALYLCASSELPGLEGGELFFGEGSRLTVL.

V and J are TRBV2 and TRBJ1-6; D remains unclear. The length of the CDR3 is 15 residues. CDR1 and CDR2 (germline): SNHLY, FYNNEI. With 6 bases removed from V and 7 bases from J, the gap between germline ends came to 16 bases. The CDR3 DNA reads as TGTGCCAGCAGGGAGGGCGGGAGGTTCAATTCACCCCTCCACTTT. Amino acids: CASREGGRFNSPLHF.

The V and J genes are TRBV5-1 and TRBJ2-1, with TRBD2 matching 8 bases. This CDR3 contains 15 residues. V was clipped by 4 bases and J by 0 bases; unmatched bases: 3. The germline CDR1 and CDR2 sequences are SGHRS and YFSETQ. The chain's CDR3 is CASSGGGPSYNEQFF. The CDR3 region has the DNA TGCGCCAGCAGCGGCGGGGGGCCCTCCTACAATGAGCAGTTCTTC.

V gene TRBV18 combines with J gene TRBJ1-1; D is ambiguous. Germline lookup yields CDR1 KGHSH and CDR2 LQKENI. This CDR3 is built from 13 residues. With 3 bases removed from V and 11 bases from J, the gap between germline ends came to 16 bases. The CDR3 region is CASSPSQDRRAFF. The CDR3 DNA is TGTGCCAGCTCACCCTCCCAGGACCGAAGGGCTTTCTTT.

The gene calls are TRBV11-2 and TRBJ1-4; TRBD1 matches at 7 bases. CDR3 length: 14 residues. CDR1 SGHAT and CDR2 FQNNGV come from the germline V gene. Trimming cost V 5 bases and J 3 bases; bases outside gene matches: 3. CDR3 loop: CASSGTVSNEKLFF. CDR3 in DNA: TGTGCCAGCAGCGGGACAGTCTCTAATGAAAAACTGTTTTTT.

The CDR3 loop is CASHKGGGHEQYF. DNA of the CDR3: TGTGCCAGCCATAAGGGAGGGGGCCACGAGCAGTACTTC. This chain joins TRBV6-6 and TRBJ2-7; D is tentatively TRBD1 or TRBD2 (7 bases each). The CDR3 is 13 residues long. Germline V gives CDR1 MNHNY, CDR2 SVGAGI (reference sequence). The V and J ends lost 8 bases and 5 bases respectively, with 16 bases between them.

The chain uses TRBV27 and TRBJ2-5, with D possibly TRBD1 on 6 matching bases. The CDR3 covers 14 residues. Germline V gene sequence: CDR1 MNHEY, CDR2 SMNVEV (reference sequence). V dropped 2 bases and J dropped 5 bases, with 12 bases sitting between them. CDR3 amino acids: CASSLGTNSETQYF. The CDR3 DNA sequence: TGTGCCAGCAGTTTAGGGACAAACTCTGAGACCCAGTACTTC.

The gene calls are TRBV6-5 and TRBJ1-6; perhaps TRBD1 as D (5 bases). Germline V CDR1 and CDR2: MNHEY, SVGAGI. Deletions cut 4 bases from V and 7 bases from J, with 17 bases between. The length of the CDR3 is 16 residues. CDR3 in amino acids: CASSSPPGRKNSPLHF. CDR3 DNA sequence: TGTGCCAGCAGTTCACCACCGGGACGGAAAAATTCACCCCTCCACTTT.

The rearrangement joins TRBV19 to TRBJ1-4; 8 bases are shared with TRBD1. Germline V gene lookup returns CDR1 LNHDA and CDR2 SQIVND (reference sequence). Trimming at V came to 9 bases and at J to 5 bases, leaving 2 bases not matched to a gene. CDR3 length: 12 residues. This chain's CDR3 is CASRQGNEKLFF. CDR3 bases: TGTGCCAGCAGACAGGGGAATGAAAAACTGTTTTTT. Supplemented by reference TRBV19 and TRBJ1-4, the full variable domain reads DGGITQSPKYLFRKEGQNVTLSCEQNLNHDAMYWYRQDPGQGLRLIYYSQIVNDFQKGDIAEGYSVSREKKESFPLTVTSAQKNPTAFYLCASRQGNEKLFFGSGTQLSVL.

This clone was picked up a small number of times. The chain has TRBV11-3 and TRBJ1-6; TRBD1 matches at 7 bases. The trim removed 5 bases at V and 6 bases at J, leaving 4 bases unmatched. Germline-derived CDR1 and CDR2 are SGHNT and YENEEA. The CDR3 runs 14 residues. The CDR3 DNA reads as TGTGCCAGCAGCATGGGACAGACTAATTCACCCCTCCACTTT. It codes for CASSMGQTNSPLHF.

The chain links TRBV10-3 to TRBJ2-7; 10 bases align to TRBD1. The V gene end was trimmed by 2 bases and the J gene end by 0 bases; junction bases not matched to a gene: 7. From germline, CDR1 is ENHRY and CDR2 SYGVKD. The CDR3 spans 17 residues. The CDR3 nucleotides read TGTGCCATCAGTGAGATAAAGGGACAGGGGTTCTCCTACGAGCAGTACTTC. It is translated as CAISEIKGQGFSYEQYF.

V and J are TRBV19 and TRBJ2-7; D may be TRBD2 (7 bases). Germline V gives CDR1 LNHDA, CDR2 SQIVND (reference sequence). The CDR3 runs to 19 residues. V was cut by 8 bases and J by 6 bases, with 35 bases left in between. CDR3 bases: TGTGCCAGTCGTCTAAGGGGAGGAAAGGGGGGGCGGTGGGTACGCGAGCAGTACGTC. It translates to CASRLRGGKGGRWVREQYV.

The chain uses TRBV29-1 and TRBJ2-5, with TRBD2 matching over 7 bases. Looked up from germline, CDR1 is SQVTM and CDR2 is ANQGSEA. J was trimmed by 1 base and V by 5 bases; bases with no gene match: 1. The CDR3 extends over 12 amino acids. CDR3 sequence reads: CSVWGGQETQYF. The CDR3 nucleotides are TGCAGCGTTTGGGGGGGCCAAGAGACCCAGTACTTC.